A selection of T cell receptor beta chains follows, all from one sample in a study of blood T cell repertoires in COVID-19. The repertoire was sequenced with immunoSEQ multiplex PCR; TCRdb's copy has only in-frame clones and lacks some. The sample shows 250,000 to 350,000 clones, around 90% of them seen only once. Material: peripheral blood. Every receptor here comes from a woman in her fifties or sixties who had recovered from COVID-19. CDR3s include the opening cysteine and the closing phenylalanine or tryptophan. Fields, in order: V gene, D gene, J gene, CDR3 protein, CDR3 DNA. D genes are given only for firm matches.

v_call: TRBV10-3
d_call: NA
j_call: TRBJ1-1
cdr3_aa: CAIKVEGEWNTEAFF
cdr3_nt: TGTGCCATCAAGGTCGAAGGAGAGTGGAACACTGAAGCTTTCTTT

v_call: TRBV5-5
d_call: NA
j_call: TRBJ1-2
cdr3_aa: CASRESNYGYTF
cdr3_nt: TGTGCCAGCAGGGAGAGTAACTATGGCTACACCTTC

v_call: TRBV29-1
d_call: NA
j_call: TRBJ2-7
cdr3_aa: CSVKGGELLSYEQYF
cdr3_nt: TGCAGCGTGAAGGGGGGGGAACTGTTGTCCTACGAGCAGTACTTC

v_call: TRBV10-2
d_call: TRBD2
j_call: TRBJ2-1
cdr3_aa: CASRDHSGRGNEQFF
cdr3_nt: TGCGCCAGCAGGGATCATAGCGGGAGGGGCAATGAGCAGTTCTTC

v_call: TRBV5-4
d_call: NA
j_call: TRBJ2-3
cdr3_aa: CASSHSTGGRVGTQYF
cdr3_nt: TGTGCCAGCAGCCATTCGACGGGGGGCCGGGTGGGAACGCAGTATTTT

v_call: TRBV28
d_call: TRBD1
j_call: TRBJ1-1
cdr3_aa: CASSLATGSTEAFF
cdr3_nt: TGTGCCAGCAGTTTAGCGACAGGGAGTACTGAAGCTTTCTTT

v_call: TRBV18
d_call: NA
j_call: TRBJ2-5
cdr3_aa: CASSSTGRPQYF
cdr3_nt: TGTGCCAGCTCATCGACAGGCCGGCCCCAGTACTTC

v_call: TRBV7-2
d_call: TRBD2
j_call: TRBJ2-3
cdr3_aa: CASSSYSGRPGADTQYF
cdr3_nt: TGTGCCAGCAGCTCCTATAGCGGGAGGCCCGGGGCAGATACGCAGTATTTT

v_call: TRBV20-1
d_call: NA
j_call: TRBJ2-7
cdr3_aa: CSALQGHEQYF
cdr3_nt: TGCAGTGCCTTACAGGGACACGAGCAGTACTTC

v_call: TRBV9
d_call: NA
j_call: TRBJ1-1
cdr3_aa: CASSVEGGRVNEAFF
cdr3_nt: TGTGCCAGCAGCGTAGAGGGCGGGAGGGTTAATGAAGCTTTCTTT